A selection of T cell receptor beta chains follows, all from one sample in a study of blood T cell repertoires in COVID-19. The assay was immunoSEQ multiplex PCR, and TCRdb's table has in-frame clones only and misses some. The sample gives over 200,000 clones, more than 75% of which show up once; less than 20% is in the top ten. Sequencing used PBMCs or T cells enriched from blood (not recorded which). These receptor sequences come from a man in his late teens or twenties who had recovered from COVID-19. The CDR3 runs from the conserved cysteine through the conserved F or W. The D gene is left open where the match is weak. Size is omitted from some rows. Given values are once, few, many or a class for expanded clones.

CDR3 DNA: TGTGCCAGCAGCCCCCCGGGGACCGGGGAGCTGTTTTTT
CDR3 protein: CASSPPGTGELFF
V gene: TRBV7-9
D gene: NA
clone size: NA
J gene: TRBJ2-2

CDR3 DNA: TGTGCCAGTGGAGGTGGAGGCGAGACCCAGTACTTC
CDR3 protein: CASGGGGETQYF
V gene: TRBV19
D gene: NA
clone size: NA
J gene: TRBJ2-5

CDR3 DNA: TGCAGCGTTGTGGGGGGTACTTCTGAAGCTTTCTTT
CDR3 protein: CSVVGGTSEAFF
V gene: TRBV29-1
D gene: NA
clone size: NA
J gene: TRBJ1-1

CDR3 DNA: TGTGCCAGCAGTCCTCGGACAGGGCCCATTGAAGCTTTCTTT
CDR3 protein: CASSPRTGPIEAFF
V gene: TRBV6-5
D gene: TRBD1
clone size: NA
J gene: TRBJ1-1

CDR3 DNA: TGTGCCAGCAGCCAAGATGTACAAATTGGAAACACCATATATTTT
CDR3 protein: CASSQDVQIGNTIYF
V gene: TRBV3-1/TRBV3-2
D gene: NA
clone size: NA
J gene: TRBJ1-3

CDR3 DNA: TGTGCCAGCAGCACACCCTACGAGCAGTACTTC
CDR3 protein: CASSTPYEQYF
V gene: TRBV7-9
D gene: NA
clone size: NA
J gene: TRBJ2-7

CDR3 DNA: TGTGCCAGCAGCCCGGGACAAACAATGAACACTGAAGCTTTCTTT
CDR3 protein: CASSPGQTMNTEAFF
V gene: TRBV11-1
D gene: NA
clone size: NA
J gene: TRBJ1-1

CDR3 DNA: TGTGCCAGCGATAGGACTAGCGGGGCCTACAATGAGCAGTTCTTC
CDR3 protein: CASDRTSGAYNEQFF
V gene: TRBV2
D gene: TRBD2
clone size: NA
J gene: TRBJ2-1

CDR3 DNA: TGCAGCGTTGGAGTCAGGTCGAACACCGGGGAGCTGTTTTTT
CDR3 protein: CSVGVRSNTGELFF
V gene: TRBV29-1
D gene: NA
clone size: NA
J gene: TRBJ2-2

CDR3 DNA: TGTGCCAGCAGTCAGACAGGGCCCAACTATGGCTACACCTTC
CDR3 protein: CASSQTGPNYGYTF
V gene: TRBV6-5
D gene: TRBD1
clone size: NA
J gene: TRBJ1-2

CDR3 DNA: TGTGCCAGCAGCTCCCGGACAGGGGGCAAGTACGAGCAGTACTTC
CDR3 protein: CASSSRTGGKYEQYF
V gene: TRBV7-9
D gene: TRBD1
clone size: NA
J gene: TRBJ2-7

CDR3 DNA: TGTGCCTGGAGTCAGGGATCTGATCAGCCCCAGCATTTT
CDR3 protein: CAWSQGSDQPQHF
V gene: TRBV30
D gene: NA
clone size: once
J gene: TRBJ1-5

CDR3 DNA: TGTGCCAGCAGCAATCGGGATCCAGATACGCAGTATTTT
CDR3 protein: CASSNRDPDTQYF
V gene: TRBV7-2
D gene: NA
clone size: NA
J gene: TRBJ2-3

CDR3 DNA: TGTGCCAGCGGTGGTGGCAGGGTCCCCTACGAGCAGTACTTC
CDR3 protein: CASGGGRVPYEQYF
V gene: TRBV25-1
D gene: NA
clone size: NA
J gene: TRBJ2-7

CDR3 DNA: TGTGCCAGCAGTGAAGCCTCCCCCGGGACAGGGATATACGAGCAGTACTTC
CDR3 protein: CASSEASPGTGIYEQYF
V gene: TRBV6-1
D gene: TRBD1
clone size: NA
J gene: TRBJ2-7

CDR3 DNA: TGTGCCAGCAGTGGTAGGGGGGGCCTGGCCAAAAACATTCAGTACTTC
CDR3 protein: CASSGRGGLAKNIQYF
V gene: TRBV6-1
D gene: NA
clone size: NA
J gene: TRBJ2-4